The rows below give T cell receptor beta chains drawn from one sample of a study of blood T cell repertoires in COVID-19. Some clones are missing from TCRdb's copy, which holds only in-frame ones; the method was immunoSEQ multiplex PCR. This table holds around 55,000 clones, approximately 85% found once. Material for sequencing was peripheral blood. Receptors originate from a human donor in a cohort sampled during active COVID-19. Each CDR3 is given with its conserved first and last residue. A D gene is named only where the DNA matches it firmly. Where a row states a size, it is once, few, many or the class of an expanded clone; other rows omit it.

TRBJ2-7 | TRBD2 | - | TRBV30 | CALYSGSQYF | TGTGCGTTGTATAGCGGGAGTCAGTACTTC
TRBJ1-6 | - | - | TRBV30 | CAWSGQYNSPLHF | TGTGCCTGGAGTGGACAGTATAATTCACCCCTCCACTTT
TRBJ2-3 | - | - | TRBV6-5 | CASSYQAGLADTQYF | TGTGCCAGCAGTTACCAAGCGGGTCTGGCAGATACGCAGTATTTT
TRBJ2-2 | - | - | TRBV6-5 | CASSPGSGELFF | TGTGCCAGCAGTCCAGGGTCCGGGGAGCTGTTTTTT
TRBJ2-7 | - | - | TRBV7-8 | CASSPYLGAREQYF | TGTGCCAGCAGCCCTTACCTGGGGGCGCGGGAGCAGTACTTC
TRBJ2-1 | TRBD2 | - | TRBV10-2 | CASSDGSGRVGEQFF | TGCGCCAGCAGTGATGGTAGCGGGAGGGTAGGTGAGCAGTTCTTC
TRBJ2-7 | TRBD1 | - | TRBV4-1 | CASSQRQGAYEQYF | TGCGCCAGCAGCCAGAGACAGGGGGCCTACGAGCAGTACTTC
TRBJ2-1 | TRBD2 | - | TRBV10-3 | CAISLAGVFEQFF | TGTGCCATCAGCCTGGCGGGAGTTTTTGAGCAGTTCTTC
TRBJ2-2 | - | - | TRBV2 | CASRGGRTGELFF | TGTGCCAGCCGGGGAGGAAGAACCGGGGAGCTGTTTTTT
TRBJ2-1 | - | - | TRBV7-3 | CASSLVGRRSSYNEQFF | TGTGCCAGCAGCTTAGTTGGGCGGAGGAGCTCCTACAATGAGCAGTTCTTC
TRBJ1-1 | - | - | TRBV6-5 | CASSYQRGNTEAFF | TGTGCCAGCAGTTACCAAAGGGGTAACACTGAAGCTTTCTTT
TRBJ2-2 | TRBD2 | few | TRBV6-2/TRBV6-3 | CASSYPGLAATGELFF | TGTGCCAGCAGTTACCCGGGACTAGCGGCCACCGGGGAGCTGTTTTTT
TRBJ2-2 | - | - | TRBV28 | CASSPLLGAGELFF | TGTGCCAGCAGCCCCCTCCTAGGGGCCGGGGAGCTGTTTTTT
TRBJ1-5 | TRBD1 | few | TRBV6-4 | CASIDEGTGTAQPQHF | TGTGCCAGCATCGACGAAGGGACAGGGACGGCTCAGCCCCAGCATTTT
TRBJ2-2 | - | - | TRBV15 | CATSHGGRLAGELFF | TGTGCCACCAGCCACGGGGGGCGCCTGGCCGGGGAGCTGTTTTTT
TRBJ1-1 | - | - | TRBV9 | CASSAPRRDTEAFF | TGTGCCAGCAGCGCACCCCGGAGGGACACTGAAGCTTTCTTT
TRBJ1-4 | - | few | TRBV3-1/TRBV3-2 | CASSPQVATNEKLFF | TGTGCCAGCAGCCCCCAGGTTGCAACTAATGAAAAACTGTTTTTT
TRBJ2-4 | TRBD1 | - | TRBV13 | CARYRGWNIQYF | TGTGCCAGGTACAGGGGTTGGAACATTCAGTACTTC
TRBJ2-3 | TRBD2 | - | TRBV18 | CASSPPFSGRVGDTQYF | TGTGCCAGCTCACCACCGTTCAGCGGGAGAGTAGGGGATACGCAGTATTTT
TRBJ2-7 | TRBD2 | - | TRBV6-2/TRBV6-3 | CASSQSTSGYEQYF | TGTGCCAGCAGCCAGTCGACTAGCGGGTACGAGCAGTACTTC
TRBJ1-2 | TRBD1 | - | TRBV18 | CASSPTGGDYGYTF | TGTGCCAGCTCACCAACAGGGGGCGACTATGGCTACACCTTC
TRBJ2-7 | TRBD1 | once | TRBV5-1 | CASSSGTGAYEQYF | TGCGCCAGCAGCTCAGGGACAGGGGCCTACGAGCAGTACTTC
TRBJ1-1 | TRBD1 | once | TRBV27 | CASSLVGTGATEAFF | TGTGCCAGCAGTTTAGTCGGGACAGGGGCCACTGAAGCTTTCTTT
TRBJ2-6 | - | - | TRBV9 | CASSPQAYGANVLTF | TGTGCCAGCAGCCCACAGGCTTATGGGGCCAACGTCCTGACTTTC
TRBJ2-2 | TRBD2 | - | TRBV19 | CASTRTSGSYTGELFF | TGTGCCAGTACCAGAACTAGCGGGAGTTATACCGGGGAGCTGTTTTTT
TRBJ2-7 | TRBD2 | - | TRBV3-1/TRBV3-2 | CASSQGLAGVEQYF | TGTGCCAGCAGCCAGGGACTAGCGGGAGTCGAGCAGTACTTC
TRBJ2-2 | - | once | TRBV29-1 | CSVEPGQGSNTGELFF | TGCAGCGTTGAACCAGGGCAGGGATCGAACACCGGGGAGCTGTTTTTT
TRBJ2-3 | TRBD2 | - | TRBV5-1 | CASSSSAGAPDTQYF | TGCGCCAGCAGCTCCTCTGCGGGAGCCCCCGATACGCAGTATTTT
TRBJ1-4 | TRBD1 | few | TRBV7-9 | CASSPGQGGNEKLFF | TGTGCCAGCAGCCCTGGACAGGGGGGGAATGAAAAACTGTTTTTT
TRBJ1-5 | - | - | TRBV4-3 | CASSQTQIPGEPQHF | TGCGCCAGCAGCCAAACCCAGATACCGGGGGAGCCCCAGCATTTT
TRBJ1-4 | TRBD1 | - | TRBV5-1 | CASSTQTGGAEKLFF | TGCGCCAGCAGCACCCAGACAGGGGGCGCGGAAAAACTGTTTTTT
TRBJ1-5 | - | - | TRBV19 | CASSHRDTMGNQPQHF | TGTGCCAGTAGTCACCGGGACACCATGGGCAATCAGCCCCAGCATTTT
TRBJ1-4 | - | - | TRBV19 | CASSSRHSTNEKLFF | TGTGCCAGTAGTAGTCGACACTCAACTAATGAAAAACTGTTTTTT
TRBJ2-1 | TRBD2 | - | TRBV27 | CATGTSGYNEQFF | TGTGCCACGGGGACTAGCGGGTACAATGAGCAGTTCTTC
TRBJ2-3 | - | - | TRBV7-2 | CASSFGDSTDTQYF | TGTGCCAGCAGCTTCGGAGACAGCACAGATACGCAGTATTTT
TRBJ1-2 | - | - | TRBV30 | CAWSVGSGIGLYGYTF | TGTGCCTGGAGTGTAGGTTCAGGGATAGGGCTCTATGGCTACACCTTC
TRBJ2-7 | - | - | TRBV7-2 | CASSSPGGQQYF | TGTGCCAGCAGCTCCCCGGGCGGGCAGCAGTACTTC
TRBJ2-2 | - | - | TRBV20-1 | CSGVRGGELFF | TGCAGTGGAGTTCGTGGCGGGGAGCTGTTTTTT
TRBJ2-3 | TRBD2 | few | TRBV10-3 | CAISENLAGVIDTQYF | TGTGCCATCAGTGAGAACCTAGCGGGAGTAATCGATACGCAGTATTTT
TRBJ2-1 | - | - | TRBV24-1 | CATSAGRSSSYNEQFF | TGTGCCACCAGCGCGGGACGCTCGAGCTCCTACAATGAGCAGTTCTTC
TRBJ2-7 | - | - | TRBV5-5 | CASSVTWQVEYF | TGTGCCAGCAGCGTAACCTGGCAGGTGGAGTACTTC
TRBJ2-7 | - | - | TRBV6-1 | CASSEGGQLYEQYF | TGTGCCAGCAGTGAGGGGGGACAGCTCTACGAGCAGTACTTC
TRBJ2-2 | TRBD2 | - | TRBV5-8 | CASSLGLAMNTGELFF | TGTGCCAGCAGCTTGGGACTAGCGATGAACACCGGGGAGCTGTTTTTT
TRBJ2-2 | - | - | TRBV6-5 | CASSYLTGELFF | TGTGCCAGCAGTTACCTAACCGGGGAGCTGTTTTTT
TRBJ2-3 | TRBD1 | - | TRBV6-2/TRBV6-3 | CASSPTGARTDTQYF | TGTGCCAGCAGTCCGACAGGGGCCCGCACAGATACGCAGTATTTT
TRBJ2-7 | - | - | TRBV6-5 | CASSYTPEGAYEQYF | TGTGCCAGCAGTTACACCCCGGAGGGAGCCTACGAGCAGTACTTC
TRBJ2-5 | - | - | TRBV9 | CASSGPSLTGQETQYF | TGTGCCAGCAGCGGCCCCTCGCTGACGGGCCAAGAGACCCAGTACTTC
TRBJ2-7 | - | - | TRBV2 | CASSEDRGARLRYEQYF | TGTGCCAGCAGTGAAGATCGGGGGGCGAGACTTCGCTACGAGCAGTACTTC
TRBJ1-6 | TRBD1 | once | TRBV5-4 | CASSPKGQRNSPLHF | TGTGCCAGCAGCCCCAAGGGACAGCGCAATTCACCCCTCCACTTT
TRBJ2-7 | - | - | TRBV18 | CASSPPGVYEQYF | TGTGCCAGCTCACCCCCAGGGGTCTACGAGCAGTACTTC
TRBJ1-1 | TRBD1 | - | TRBV7-9 | CASSLSNRGDTEAFF | TGTGCCAGCAGCTTAAGTAACAGGGGGGACACTGAAGCTTTCTTT
TRBJ2-7 | - | - | TRBV9 | CASSVVGGGEQYF | TGTGCCAGCAGCGTAGTTGGAGGAGGCGAGCAGTACTTC
TRBJ2-3 | - | - | TRBV4-3 | CASSQDFLRDTQYF | TGCGCCAGCAGCCAAGATTTTCTCCGAGATACGCAGTATTTT
TRBJ1-3 | - | once | TRBV1 | CTSSHPWDGSSGNTIYF | TGCACCAGCAGCCACCCCTGGGACGGGAGCTCTGGAAACACCATATATTTT
TRBJ1-4 | - | - | TRBV15 | CATSRDSGKLFF | TGTGCCACCAGCAGAGACTCCGGGAAACTGTTTTTT